A single T cell receptor beta chain is shown here with its context. This study enrolled people aged about 18 to 100 from around 26 US geographic areas. Cohorts were based on clinical histories the participants reported. The data were taken from a study of blood T cell repertoires in COVID-19. Produced via immunoSEQ multiplex PCR; TCRdb's table is partial and in-frame only. The data hold around 300,000 clones, with about 89% observed a single time. Germline lookup yields CDR1 SGHRS and CDR2 YFSETQ. CDR3 length: 16 residues. V was shortened by 4 bases and J by 6 bases, with 21 bases between the two germline ends.

The chain links TRBV5-1 to TRBJ2-3; D is perhaps TRBD2 (5 bases). Sequenced sample: PBMCs or T cells enriched from blood (not recorded which). This receptor was taken from a woman in her twenties or thirties who had recovered from COVID-19. Here the CDR3 reads CASSRVARGPEDTQYF. The CDR3 bases are TGCGCCAGCAGCCGGGTGGCACGGGGTCCGGAGGATACGCAGTATTTT. Complete variable domain (other parts from reference TRBV5-1 and TRBJ2-3): KAGVTQTPRYLIKTRGQQVTLSCSPISGHRSVSWYQQTPGQGLQFLFEYFSETQRNKGNFPGRFSGRQFSNSRSEMNVSTLELGDSALYLCASSRVARGPEDTQYFGPGTRLTVL.